The source of this TCR beta chain is a study of blood T cell repertoires in COVID-19. Study information: COVID-19 samples collected from the United States, Italy and Spain covered acute and convalescent phases. The cDNA or gDNA used as material had been derived from T cells, B-cell-depleted T cells, or PBMCs.

In the original processing: Cell counts per sample came from amplifying reference gene primers. Method: immunoSEQ multiplex PCR; TCRdb's copy keeps in-frame clones and lacks some. V and J calls and clone size are copied from that table; D and trimming were computed from the DNA. Of roughly 120,000 clones in the sample, approximately 80% were seen once. This CDR3 is built from 18 residues. Trimming took 4 bases from V and 8 from J; bases not matched to a gene: 16. CDR1 SGHRS and CDR2 YFSETQ come from the germline V gene. The specimen was peripheral blood. This TCR came from a man between 65 and 85 years old with acute or convalescent COVID-19. The rearrangement links TRBV5-1 to TRBJ2-3; 13 positions agree with TRBD2. The CDR3 nucleotides are TGCGCCAGCAGCCCCCGCACCGGGACTAGCGGGGTAAGTGGTACGCAGTATTTT. Translating gives CASSPRTGTSGVSGTQYF.